The table lists the clone carrying this T cell receptor beta chain with a few counts. This sample was included in a study of cytomegalovirus exposure and HLA in healthy donors. Germline CDR1 and CDR2: SEHNR and FQNEAQ (reference sequence). The V segment lost 6 bases and the J segment 2 bases; nucleotides outside the gene matches: 8. The length of the CDR3 is 16 residues. 13 Jbeta primers and 60 Vbeta primers were used for the PCR. The table came from immunoSEQ multiplex PCR; TCRdb's copy has only in-frame clones and leaves some out. Among around 110,000 clones, approximately 65% were seen once, and the ten largest hold approximately 1.5%.

This receptor was taken from a man between 18 and 35 years old in good health and CMV-seronegative. V is TRBV7-9 and J is TRBJ2-2, with TRBD1 identical over 8 bases. The sequenced material came from PBMCs. The CDR3 is CASSQYRGINTGELFF. The CDR3 DNA follows: TGTGCCAGCAGTCAATACAGGGGGATAAACACCGGGGAGCTGTTTTTT.